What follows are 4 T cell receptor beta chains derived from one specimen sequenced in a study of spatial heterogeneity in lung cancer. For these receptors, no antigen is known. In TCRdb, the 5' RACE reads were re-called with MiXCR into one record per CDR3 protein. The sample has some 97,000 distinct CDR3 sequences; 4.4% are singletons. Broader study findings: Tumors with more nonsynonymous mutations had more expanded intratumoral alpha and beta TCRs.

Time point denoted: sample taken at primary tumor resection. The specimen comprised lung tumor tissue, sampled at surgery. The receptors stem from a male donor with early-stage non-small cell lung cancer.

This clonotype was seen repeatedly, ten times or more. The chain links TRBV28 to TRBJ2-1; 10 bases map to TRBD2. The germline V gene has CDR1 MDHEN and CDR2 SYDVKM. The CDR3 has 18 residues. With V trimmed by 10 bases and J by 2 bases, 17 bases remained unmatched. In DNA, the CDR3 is TGTGCCACCACCCTAGGCAGCTTAGCGGGAGGTGCCTACAATGAGCAGTTCTTC. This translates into CATTLGSLAGGAYNEQFF.

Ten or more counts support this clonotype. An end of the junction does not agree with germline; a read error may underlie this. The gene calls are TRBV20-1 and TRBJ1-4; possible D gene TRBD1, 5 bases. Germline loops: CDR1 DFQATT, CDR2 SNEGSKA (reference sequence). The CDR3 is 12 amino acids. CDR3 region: CSARQGETSSIF. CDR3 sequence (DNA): TGCAGTGCTAGACAAGGGGAGACCTCCTCGATTTTT.

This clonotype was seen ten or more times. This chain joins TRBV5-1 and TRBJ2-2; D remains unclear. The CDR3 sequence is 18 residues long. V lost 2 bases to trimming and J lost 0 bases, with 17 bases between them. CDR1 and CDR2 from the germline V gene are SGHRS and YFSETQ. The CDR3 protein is CASSLEPSTYTNTGELFF. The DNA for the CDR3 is TGCGCCAGCAGCTTAGAGCCTTCGACGTATACGAACACCGGGGAGCTGTTTTTT.

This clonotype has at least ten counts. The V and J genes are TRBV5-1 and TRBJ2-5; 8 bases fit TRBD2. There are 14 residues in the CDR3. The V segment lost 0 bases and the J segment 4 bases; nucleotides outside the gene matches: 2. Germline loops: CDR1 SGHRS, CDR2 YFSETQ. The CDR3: CASSLGSGIETQYF. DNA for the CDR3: TGCGCCAGCAGCTTGGGTAGCGGGATAGAGACCCAGTACTTC.